The T cell receptor (beta chain) under discussion was sequenced for a study of cytomegalovirus exposure and HLA in healthy donors. The study's findings and limits: Association of a missense DCLRE1C variant with TCR beta V- and J-gene trimming was reported in a later analysis.

This CDR3 contains 13 residues. Germline CDR1 and CDR2: SGHTA and FQGNSA. Trimming removed 5 bases at V and 3 bases at J, with 10 bases between. PCR employed 60 Vbeta and 13 Jbeta primers. Using immunoSEQ multiplex PCR, the repertoire was profiled, and TCRdb retains in-frame clones only, with some absent. The sample has about 150,000 clones, around four fifths seen once. Unrecorded immune exposure was likely among donors, who were nominally healthy when sampled. This clone was detected only a few times. Its antigen is as yet unknown. Sequenced: PBMCs. The V call is TRBV7-2, the J call TRBJ1-1; D remains ambiguous. This clonotype was sampled from a woman aged 45-65 years in good health and CMV-seropositive. The CDR3 here is CASSPQRYTEAFF. As DNA, the CDR3 is TGTGCCAGCAGCCCCCAGCGGTACACTGAAGCTTTCTTT.